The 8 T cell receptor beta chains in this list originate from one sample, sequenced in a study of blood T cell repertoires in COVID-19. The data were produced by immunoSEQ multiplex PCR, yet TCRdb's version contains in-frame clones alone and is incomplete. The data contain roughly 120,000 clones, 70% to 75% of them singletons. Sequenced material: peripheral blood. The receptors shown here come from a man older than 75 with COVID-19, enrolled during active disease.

For the CDR3, the DNA is TGTGCCAGCAGCCCTATAAAGCAGTTCTTC. Residues: CASSPIKQFF. V usage is TRBV7-6 and J usage is TRBJ2-1, with no clear D. Per germline, CDR1 SGHVS and CDR2 FNYEAQ. This CDR3 spans 10 amino acids. The V gene lost 5 bases and the J gene lost 11 bases, with 7 bases spanning the gap.

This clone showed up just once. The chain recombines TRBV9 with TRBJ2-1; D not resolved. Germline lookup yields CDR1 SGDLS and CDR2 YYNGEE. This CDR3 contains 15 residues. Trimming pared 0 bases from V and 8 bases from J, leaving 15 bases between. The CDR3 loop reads CASSVESLVTDEQFF. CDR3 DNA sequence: TGTGCCAGCAGCGTAGAAAGTCTAGTAACGGATGAGCAGTTCTTC.

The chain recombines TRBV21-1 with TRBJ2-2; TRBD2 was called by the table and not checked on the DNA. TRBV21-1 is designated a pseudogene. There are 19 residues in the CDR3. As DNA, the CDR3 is TGTGCCAGCAGCAAAGCGCGTAGCGGGAGGGCCGGGGACACCGGGGAGCTGTTTTTT. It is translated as CASSKARSGRAGDTGELFF.

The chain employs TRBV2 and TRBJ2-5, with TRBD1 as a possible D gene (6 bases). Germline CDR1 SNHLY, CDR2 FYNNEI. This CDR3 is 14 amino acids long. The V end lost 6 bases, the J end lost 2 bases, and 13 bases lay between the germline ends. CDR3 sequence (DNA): TGTGCCAGCAGATTCCAGGGGTTTCAAGAGACCCAGTACTTC. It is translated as CASRFQGFQETQYF.

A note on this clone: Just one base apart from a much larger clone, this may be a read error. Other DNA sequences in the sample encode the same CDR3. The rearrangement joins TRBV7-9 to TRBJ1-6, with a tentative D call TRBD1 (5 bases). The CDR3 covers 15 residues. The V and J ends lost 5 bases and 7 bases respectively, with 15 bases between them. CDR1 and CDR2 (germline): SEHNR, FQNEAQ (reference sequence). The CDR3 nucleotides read TGTGCCAGCAGCACCGGGACGGGGGTGAATTCACCCCTCCACTTT. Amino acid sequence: CASSTGTGVNSPLHF.

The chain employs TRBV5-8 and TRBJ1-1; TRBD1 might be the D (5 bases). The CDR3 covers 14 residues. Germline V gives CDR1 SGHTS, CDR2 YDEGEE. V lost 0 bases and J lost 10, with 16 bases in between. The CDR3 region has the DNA TGTGCCAGCAGCTTGGGAGGAGGGACGGGAAGAGCTTTCTTT. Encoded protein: CASSLGGGTGRAFF.

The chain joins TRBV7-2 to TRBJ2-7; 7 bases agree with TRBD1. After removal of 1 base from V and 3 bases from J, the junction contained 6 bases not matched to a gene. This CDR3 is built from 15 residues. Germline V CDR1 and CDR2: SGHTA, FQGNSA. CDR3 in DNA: TGTGCCAGCAGCTTAGTGGCAGGGGGTGGCTACGAGCAGTACTTC. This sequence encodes CASSLVAGGGYEQYF. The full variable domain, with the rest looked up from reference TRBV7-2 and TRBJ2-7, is GAGVSQSPSNKVTEKGKDVELRCDPISGHTALYWYRQSLGQGLEFLIYFQGNSAPDKSGLPSDRFSAERTGGSVSTLTIQRTQQEDSAVYLCASSLVAGGGYEQYFGPGTRLTVT.

The CDR3 sequence: CASRGVDRVGSPLHF. As DNA, the CDR3 is TGTGCCAGCAGAGGCGTTGACAGGGTAGGCTCACCCCTCCACTTT. This sequence joins TRBV6-5 and TRBJ1-6; 7 bases align to TRBD1. Losses at the gene ends were 6 bases for V and 10 bases for J; bases not matched to a gene: 12. CDR1 MNHEY and CDR2 SVGAGI come from the germline V gene. CDR3 size: 15 residues.